This TCR beta chain was obtained from a study of shared clonotypes between healthy human individuals. Study-level background: Each donor's CD8 memory used one plate, CD8 naive two, each CD4 subset three. Broader study findings: Shared across four donors were about 4.8% of the naive CD4 clonotypes. Compared with clonotypes that all four donors shared, non-shared clonotypes had lower generation probabilities. Memory subsets generally showed smaller estimated richness than naive subsets did.

Points on this clone: Antigen: not known.

Using immunoSEQ multiplex PCR, the repertoire was profiled, and TCRdb retains in-frame clones only, with some absent. The table shows millions of clones, with 90% to 95% occurring only once. It was CD45RO-negative cells, positively selected for CCR7, that made up naive CD8 cells, with terminally differentiated effector memory CD45RA+ cells excluded. Sequencing was carried out using naive CD8+ T cells from PBMCs. The source is a man younger than 35 in good health. Some clones in this sample may be carry-over from other donors' samples.

This chain's CDR3 is CASSQDRNQPQHF. CDR3 nucleotides: TGTGCCAGCAGCCAGGACAGGAATCAGCCCCAGCATTTT. The chain couples TRBV5-4 to TRBJ1-5, with TRBD1 matching over 7 bases. CDR1 and CDR2 from the germline V gene are SGHNT and YYREEE (reference sequence). This CDR3 comprises 13 residues. V gave up 4 bases and J gave up 4 bases; unmatched junction bases: 2.